This T cell receptor (beta chain) was found in a study of blood T cells in healthy people across ages. Primed by a sample-barcoded 5' primer and a J-beta primer mix, a second PCR proceeded for about 7 to 11 cycles. TCRdb re-analysed the 5' RACE reads in MiXCR, keeping a single row per CDR3 protein. The repertoire holds about 320,000 distinct CDR3 sequences, with roughly a quarter as singletons. This clonotype has only a few counts. Per germline, CDR1 MNHEY and CDR2 SMNVEV (reference sequence). The CDR3 extends over 13 amino acids. Material for sequencing was blood. This receptor was obtained from a woman aged 70-85 years in good health. The chain couples TRBV27 to TRBJ2-5, with 7 bases identical to TRBD2. The tail of the sequence fits TRBJ2-1 better, so the J call may be wrong. The CDR3 DNA sequence: TGTGCCAGCAGTTTATTTGCGGGGGTTGAGCAGTTCTTC. Translated, it gives CASSLFAGVEQFF.